This TCR beta chain stems from a study of CD8 T cells in Susac syndrome. Notes on the study in general: The authors acknowledged that their TCR sequencing and HLA analysis involved a relatively small number of individuals.

It was with random hexamers that roughly 0.5 to 1 ug RNA was reverse transcribed. The TCR beta CDR3 was amplified by immunoSEQ multiplex PCR across 54 Vbeta, 13 Jbeta. Via MiXCR, TCRdb re-called the immunoSEQ multiplex PCR reads, giving one row per CDR3 protein. The sample gives roughly 130,000 distinct CDR3 sequences, around 96% of which show up once; 0.095% to 0.14% is in the top ten. This CDR3 comprises 10 residues. Per germline, CDR1 SNHLY and CDR2 FYNNEI. V shed 11 bases and J shed 8 bases, with 12 bases lying between them. To note about this clonotype: The target antigen is unknown.

It was treatment-naive patients with stable or active relapsing-remitting disease who made up the multiple sclerosis controls. TEMRA cells were FACS-enriched, unlike CD8+ and CD4+ T cells, which were negatively isolated. V usage is TRBV2 and J usage is TRBJ1-2; unclear D gene. The receptor's source is a human donor with multiple sclerosis. Sequenced: CD4+ T cells from PBMCs. Here the CDR3 DNA reads TGTGCCCGGACTTTGGGGGGCTACACCTTC. Encoded protein: CARTLGGYTF.